This T cell receptor (beta chain) was identified in a study of blood T cell repertoires in COVID-19. Study-level background: Specimens from acute and convalescent COVID-19 originated in the United States, Italy and Spain. PBMCs, B-cell-depleted T cells, or T cells provided the cDNA or gDNA that made up the material.

As originally analysed: Nucleated cell counts were estimated from reference gene primer amplification. Some clones are missing from TCRdb's copy, which holds only in-frame ones; the method was immunoSEQ multiplex PCR. That table gives V, J and clone size, and the DNA gave D and trimming. This table holds about 170,000 clones, 80% to 90% found once. Seattle cases were enrolled at active infection and followed longitudinally. The length of the CDR3 is 12 residues. The germline V gene encodes CDR1 SEHNR and CDR2 FQNEAQ (reference sequence). Trimming shortened V by 5 bases and J by 8 bases, and 9 bases separated the two germline ends.

The source of this sequence is a woman aged 55-69 years with COVID-19, enrolled during active disease. This chain links TRBV7-9 with TRBJ1-4; the D is unclear. Specimen: peripheral blood. The CDR3 region is CASSRIQEKLFF. CDR3 sequence (DNA): TGTGCCAGCAGCAGAATTCAGGAAAAACTGTTTTTT.